This T cell receptor (beta chain) was captured in a study of long-term antiretroviral therapy in people with HIV. Running of the v3.0 immunoSEQ assay took place at survey level. Here immunoSEQ multiplex PCR was the method, and the copy in TCRdb shows in-frame clones only, minus some. Of 15,000 to 20,000 clones listed, roughly 80% are singletons. The CDR3 has 15 amino acids. The ends were cut back, 1 base at V and 6 bases at J, with 10 bases in the middle. Looked up from germline, CDR1 is LNHDA and CDR2 is SQIVND (reference sequence). Here the sequenced sample was unsorted PBMCs, taken 0.9 years after starting antiretroviral therapy. The source of this sequence is a man between 18 and 35 years old with HIV. The chain combines TRBV19 with TRBJ1-6, with a tentative D call TRBD1 (5 bases). The CDR3 DNA is TGTGCCAGTAGTATAGTTAGGGGTGGTAATTCACCCCTCCACTTT. Its protein is CASSIVRGGNSPLHF.